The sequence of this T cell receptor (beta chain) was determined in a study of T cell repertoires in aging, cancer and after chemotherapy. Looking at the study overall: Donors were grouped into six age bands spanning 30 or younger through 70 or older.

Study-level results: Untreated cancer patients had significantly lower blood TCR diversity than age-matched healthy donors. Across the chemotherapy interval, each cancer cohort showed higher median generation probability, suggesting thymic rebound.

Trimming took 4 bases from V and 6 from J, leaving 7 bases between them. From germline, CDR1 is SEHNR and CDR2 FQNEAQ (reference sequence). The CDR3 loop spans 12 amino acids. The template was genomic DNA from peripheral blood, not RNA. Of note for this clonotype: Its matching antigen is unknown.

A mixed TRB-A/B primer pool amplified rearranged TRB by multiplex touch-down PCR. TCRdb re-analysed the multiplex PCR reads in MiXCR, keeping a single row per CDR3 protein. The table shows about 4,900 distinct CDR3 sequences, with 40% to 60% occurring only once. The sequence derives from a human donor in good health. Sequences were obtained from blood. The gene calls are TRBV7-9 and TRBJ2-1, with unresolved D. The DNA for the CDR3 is TGTGCCAGCAGCTCAAATACCAATGAGCAGTTCTTC. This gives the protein CASSSNTNEQFF. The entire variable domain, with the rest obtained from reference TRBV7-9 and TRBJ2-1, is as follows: DTGVSQNPRHKITKRGQNVTFRCDPISEHNRLYWYRQTLGQGPEFLTYFQNEAQLEKSRLLSDRFSAERPKGSFSTLEIQRTEQGDSAMYLCASSSNTNEQFFGPGTRLTVL.